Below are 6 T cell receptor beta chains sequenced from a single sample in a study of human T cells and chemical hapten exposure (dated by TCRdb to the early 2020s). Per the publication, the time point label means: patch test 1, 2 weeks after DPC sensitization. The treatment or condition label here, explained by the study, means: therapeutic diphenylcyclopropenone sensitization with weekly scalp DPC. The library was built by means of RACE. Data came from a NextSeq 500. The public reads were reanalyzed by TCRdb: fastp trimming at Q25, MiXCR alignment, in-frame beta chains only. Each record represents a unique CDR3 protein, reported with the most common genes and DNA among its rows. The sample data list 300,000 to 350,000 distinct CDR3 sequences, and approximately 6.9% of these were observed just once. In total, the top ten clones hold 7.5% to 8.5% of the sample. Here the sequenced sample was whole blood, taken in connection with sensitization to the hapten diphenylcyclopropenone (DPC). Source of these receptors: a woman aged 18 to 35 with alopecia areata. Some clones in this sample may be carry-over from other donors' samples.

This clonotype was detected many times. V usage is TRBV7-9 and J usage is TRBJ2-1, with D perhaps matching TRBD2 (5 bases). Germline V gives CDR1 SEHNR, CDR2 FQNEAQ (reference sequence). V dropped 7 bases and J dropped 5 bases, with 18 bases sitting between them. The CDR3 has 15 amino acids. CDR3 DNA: TGTGCCAGCATCCCTACCCGGGGAACTAACAATGAGCAGTTCTTC. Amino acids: CASIPTRGTNNEQFF.

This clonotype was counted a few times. The CDR3 DNA sequence: TGTGCCAGCGAGACTAGCGGCACAGATACGCAGTATTTT. Translated: CASETSGTDTQYF. The chain carries TRBV2 and TRBJ2-3, with TRBD2 matching over 8 bases. Germline loops: CDR1 SNHLY, CDR2 FYNNEI. There are 13 residues in the CDR3. V dropped 8 bases and J dropped 1; count of bases not matched to a gene: 2.

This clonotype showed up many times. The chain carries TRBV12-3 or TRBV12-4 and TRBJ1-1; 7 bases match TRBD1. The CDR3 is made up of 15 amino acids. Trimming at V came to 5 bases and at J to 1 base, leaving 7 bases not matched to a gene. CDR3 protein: CASSPTGTANTEAFF. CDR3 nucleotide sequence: TGTGCCAGCAGTCCGACGGGGACAGCGAACACTGAAGCTTTCTTT.

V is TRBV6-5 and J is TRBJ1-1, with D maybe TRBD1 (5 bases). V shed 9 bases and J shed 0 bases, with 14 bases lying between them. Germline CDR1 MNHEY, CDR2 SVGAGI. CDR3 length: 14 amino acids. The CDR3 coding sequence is TGTGCCAGTCACGAGGACACCATGAACACTGAAGCTTTCTTT. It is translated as CASHEDTMNTEAFF.

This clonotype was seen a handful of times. CDR3 loop: CASSLYVGSNSPLHF. The DNA of the CDR3 is TGCGCCAGCAGCTTGTATGTAGGGTCTAATTCACCCCTCCACTTT. The gene calls are TRBV5-1 and TRBJ1-6; D gene uncertain. Germline values: CDR1 SGHRS, CDR2 YFSETQ. There are 15 residues in the CDR3. The V gene lost 1 base and the J gene lost 6 bases, with 11 bases spanning the gap.

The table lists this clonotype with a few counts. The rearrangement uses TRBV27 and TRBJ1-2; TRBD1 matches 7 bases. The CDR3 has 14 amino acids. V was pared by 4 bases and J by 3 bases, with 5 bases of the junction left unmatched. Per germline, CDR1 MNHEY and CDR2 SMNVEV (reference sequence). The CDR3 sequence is CASSSTGRDYGYTF. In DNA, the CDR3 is TGTGCCAGCAGTTCGACAGGGAGGGACTATGGCTACACCTTC.